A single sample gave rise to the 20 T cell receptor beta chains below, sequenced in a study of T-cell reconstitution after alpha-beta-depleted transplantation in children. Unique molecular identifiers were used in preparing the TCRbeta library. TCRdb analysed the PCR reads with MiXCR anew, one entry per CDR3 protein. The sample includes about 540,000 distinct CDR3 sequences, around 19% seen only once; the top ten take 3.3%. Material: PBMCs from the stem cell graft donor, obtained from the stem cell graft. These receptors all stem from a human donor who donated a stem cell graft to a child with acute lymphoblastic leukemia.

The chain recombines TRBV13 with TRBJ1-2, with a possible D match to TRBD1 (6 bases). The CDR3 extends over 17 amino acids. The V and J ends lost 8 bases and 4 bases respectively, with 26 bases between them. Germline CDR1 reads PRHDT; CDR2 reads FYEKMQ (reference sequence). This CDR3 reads CASGTTELGLMRYGYTF. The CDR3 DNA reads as TGTGCCAGCGGGACAACCGAGCTGGGACTAATGCGCTATGGCTACACCTTC. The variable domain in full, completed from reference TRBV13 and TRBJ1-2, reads AAGVIQSPRHLIKEKRETATLKCYPIPRHDTVYWYQQGPGQDPQFLISFYEKMQSDKGSIPDRFSAQQFSDYHSELNMSSLELGDSALYFCASGTTELGLMRYGYTFGSGTRLTVV.

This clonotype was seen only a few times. This CDR3 is CASSSGQGRTNEKLFF. The CDR3 DNA follows: TGTGCCAGCAGCTCCGGACAGGGCCGAACTAATGAAAAACTGTTTTTT. The chain couples TRBV7-6 to TRBJ1-4, with 8 bases aligning to TRBD1. The ends lost 4 bases at V and 1 base at J; junction bases unmatched: 5. The CDR3 is 16 amino acids. Germline loops: CDR1 SGHVS, CDR2 FNYEAQ.

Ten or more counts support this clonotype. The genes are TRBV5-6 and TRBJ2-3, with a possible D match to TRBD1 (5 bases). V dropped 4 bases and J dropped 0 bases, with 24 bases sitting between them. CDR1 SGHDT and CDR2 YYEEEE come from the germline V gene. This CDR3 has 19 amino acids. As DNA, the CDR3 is TGTGCCAGCAGCCTTTGGGCCGATGTTGCAGGGTCGAGCACAGATACGCAGTATTTT. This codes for CASSLWADVAGSSTDTQYF.

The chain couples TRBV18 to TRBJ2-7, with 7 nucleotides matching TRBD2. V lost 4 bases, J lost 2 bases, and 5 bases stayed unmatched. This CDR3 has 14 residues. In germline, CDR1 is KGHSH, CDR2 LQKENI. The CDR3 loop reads CASSLPSGPYEQYF. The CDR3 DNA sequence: TGTGCCAGCTCACTACCTAGCGGCCCCTACGAGCAGTACTTC.

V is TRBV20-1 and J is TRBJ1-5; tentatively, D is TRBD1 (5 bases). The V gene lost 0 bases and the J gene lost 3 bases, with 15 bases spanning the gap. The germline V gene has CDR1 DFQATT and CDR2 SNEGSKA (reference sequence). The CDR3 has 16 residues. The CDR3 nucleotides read TGCAGTGCTAGAGATACGGGGACCACTACCAATCAGCCCCAGCATTTT. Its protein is CSARDTGTTTNQPQHF.

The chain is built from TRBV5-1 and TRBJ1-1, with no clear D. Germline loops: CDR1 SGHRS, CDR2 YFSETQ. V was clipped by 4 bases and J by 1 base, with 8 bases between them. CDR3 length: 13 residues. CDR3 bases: TGCGCCAGCAGCCAGGTCCCGAACACTGAAGCTTTCTTT. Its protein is CASSQVPNTEAFF.

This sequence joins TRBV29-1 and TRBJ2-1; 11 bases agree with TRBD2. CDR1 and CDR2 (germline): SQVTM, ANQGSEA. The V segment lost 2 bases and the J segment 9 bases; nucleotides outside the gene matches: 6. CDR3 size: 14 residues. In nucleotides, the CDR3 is TGCAGCGTTGAAACGGCTAGCGGGAGGACTGAGCAGTTCTTC. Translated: CSVETASGRTEQFF.

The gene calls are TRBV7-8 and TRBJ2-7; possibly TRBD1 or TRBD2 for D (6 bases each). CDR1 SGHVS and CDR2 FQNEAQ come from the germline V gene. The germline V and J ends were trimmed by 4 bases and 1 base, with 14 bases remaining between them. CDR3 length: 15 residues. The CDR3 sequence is CASSSIGGLSYEQYF. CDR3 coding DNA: TGTGCCAGCAGCTCCATAGGGGGGTTGTCCTACGAGCAGTACTTC.

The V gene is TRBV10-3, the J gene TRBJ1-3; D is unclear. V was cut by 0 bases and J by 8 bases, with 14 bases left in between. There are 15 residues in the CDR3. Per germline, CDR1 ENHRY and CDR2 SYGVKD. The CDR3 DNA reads TGTGCCATCAGTGAGTCACAGACGGAGGGTCACACCATATATTTT. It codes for CAISESQTEGHTIYF.

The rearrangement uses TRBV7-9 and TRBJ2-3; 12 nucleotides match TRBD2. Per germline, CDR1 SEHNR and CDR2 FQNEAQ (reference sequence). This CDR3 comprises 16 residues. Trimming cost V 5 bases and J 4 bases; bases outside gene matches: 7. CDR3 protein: CASSATTSGSPDTQYF. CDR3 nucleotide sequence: TGTGCCAGCAGCGCGACGACTAGCGGGAGCCCAGATACGCAGTATTTT.

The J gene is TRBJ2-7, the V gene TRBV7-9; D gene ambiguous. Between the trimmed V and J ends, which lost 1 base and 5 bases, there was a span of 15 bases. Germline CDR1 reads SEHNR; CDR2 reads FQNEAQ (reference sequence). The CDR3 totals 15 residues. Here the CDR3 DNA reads TGTGCCAGCAGCTTAGACGGTTATTCTAATGACGAGCAGTACTTC. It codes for CASSLDGYSNDEQYF.

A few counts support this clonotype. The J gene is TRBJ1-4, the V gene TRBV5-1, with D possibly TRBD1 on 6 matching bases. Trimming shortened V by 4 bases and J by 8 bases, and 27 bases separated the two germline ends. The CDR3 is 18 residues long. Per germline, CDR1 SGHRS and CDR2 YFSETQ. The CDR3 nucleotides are TGCGCCAGCAGCGGTGCACAGGGAGCCACGGAAGTGAGGGAAAAACTGTTTTTT. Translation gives CASSGAQGATEVREKLFF.

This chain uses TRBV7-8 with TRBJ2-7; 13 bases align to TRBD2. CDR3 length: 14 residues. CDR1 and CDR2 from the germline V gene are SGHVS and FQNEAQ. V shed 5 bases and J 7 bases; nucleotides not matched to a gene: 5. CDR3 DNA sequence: TGTGCCAGCAGCACCGGACTAGCGGGAGAGGAGCAGTACTTC. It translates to CASSTGLAGEEQYF.

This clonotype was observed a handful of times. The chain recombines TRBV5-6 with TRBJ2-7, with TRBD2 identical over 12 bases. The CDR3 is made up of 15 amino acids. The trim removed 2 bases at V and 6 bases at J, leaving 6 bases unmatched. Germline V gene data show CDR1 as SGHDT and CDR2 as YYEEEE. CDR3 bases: TGTGCCAGCAGCTTTATCTCGACTAGCGGGAGCGAGCAGTACTTC. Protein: CASSFISTSGSEQYF.

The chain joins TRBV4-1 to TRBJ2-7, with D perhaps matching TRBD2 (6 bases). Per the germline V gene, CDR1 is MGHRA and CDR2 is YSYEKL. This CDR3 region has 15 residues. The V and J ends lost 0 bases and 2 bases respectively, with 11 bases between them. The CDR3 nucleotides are TGCGCCAGCAGCCAAGATGAGGAGGGTCCCTACGAGCAGTACTTC. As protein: CASSQDEEGPYEQYF.

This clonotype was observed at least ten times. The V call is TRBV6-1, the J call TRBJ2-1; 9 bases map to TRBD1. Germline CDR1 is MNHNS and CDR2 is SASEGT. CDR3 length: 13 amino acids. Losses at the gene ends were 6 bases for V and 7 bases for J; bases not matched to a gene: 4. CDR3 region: CASRDRGLNEQFF. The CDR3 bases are TGTGCCAGCAGGGACAGGGGTCTGAATGAGCAGTTCTTC.

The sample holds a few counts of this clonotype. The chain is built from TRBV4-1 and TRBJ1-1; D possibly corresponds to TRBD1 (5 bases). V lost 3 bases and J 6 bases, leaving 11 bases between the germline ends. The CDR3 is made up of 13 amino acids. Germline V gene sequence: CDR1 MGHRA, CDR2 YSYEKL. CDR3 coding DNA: TGCGCCAGCAGCCAGGCGCGGGGGGCTGAAGCTTTCTTT. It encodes CASSQARGAEAFF.

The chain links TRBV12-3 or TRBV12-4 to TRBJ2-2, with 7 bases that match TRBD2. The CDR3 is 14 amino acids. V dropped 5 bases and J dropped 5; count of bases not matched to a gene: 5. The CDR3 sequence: CASSKRTRTGELFF. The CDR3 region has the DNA TGTGCCAGCAGTAAACGGACTAGAACCGGGGAGCTGTTTTTT.

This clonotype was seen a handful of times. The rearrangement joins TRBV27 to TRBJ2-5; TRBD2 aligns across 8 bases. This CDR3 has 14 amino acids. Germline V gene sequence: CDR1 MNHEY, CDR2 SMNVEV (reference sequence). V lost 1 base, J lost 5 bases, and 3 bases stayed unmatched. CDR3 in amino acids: CASSLFSGGETQYF. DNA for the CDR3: TGTGCCAGCAGTTTATTTTCGGGAGGGGAGACCCAGTACTTC.

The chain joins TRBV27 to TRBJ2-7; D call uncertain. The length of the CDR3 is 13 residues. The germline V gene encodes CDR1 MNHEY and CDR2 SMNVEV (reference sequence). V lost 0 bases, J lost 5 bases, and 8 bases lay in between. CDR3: CASSLSQLHEQYF. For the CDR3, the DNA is TGTGCCAGCAGTTTATCGCAATTGCACGAGCAGTACTTC.